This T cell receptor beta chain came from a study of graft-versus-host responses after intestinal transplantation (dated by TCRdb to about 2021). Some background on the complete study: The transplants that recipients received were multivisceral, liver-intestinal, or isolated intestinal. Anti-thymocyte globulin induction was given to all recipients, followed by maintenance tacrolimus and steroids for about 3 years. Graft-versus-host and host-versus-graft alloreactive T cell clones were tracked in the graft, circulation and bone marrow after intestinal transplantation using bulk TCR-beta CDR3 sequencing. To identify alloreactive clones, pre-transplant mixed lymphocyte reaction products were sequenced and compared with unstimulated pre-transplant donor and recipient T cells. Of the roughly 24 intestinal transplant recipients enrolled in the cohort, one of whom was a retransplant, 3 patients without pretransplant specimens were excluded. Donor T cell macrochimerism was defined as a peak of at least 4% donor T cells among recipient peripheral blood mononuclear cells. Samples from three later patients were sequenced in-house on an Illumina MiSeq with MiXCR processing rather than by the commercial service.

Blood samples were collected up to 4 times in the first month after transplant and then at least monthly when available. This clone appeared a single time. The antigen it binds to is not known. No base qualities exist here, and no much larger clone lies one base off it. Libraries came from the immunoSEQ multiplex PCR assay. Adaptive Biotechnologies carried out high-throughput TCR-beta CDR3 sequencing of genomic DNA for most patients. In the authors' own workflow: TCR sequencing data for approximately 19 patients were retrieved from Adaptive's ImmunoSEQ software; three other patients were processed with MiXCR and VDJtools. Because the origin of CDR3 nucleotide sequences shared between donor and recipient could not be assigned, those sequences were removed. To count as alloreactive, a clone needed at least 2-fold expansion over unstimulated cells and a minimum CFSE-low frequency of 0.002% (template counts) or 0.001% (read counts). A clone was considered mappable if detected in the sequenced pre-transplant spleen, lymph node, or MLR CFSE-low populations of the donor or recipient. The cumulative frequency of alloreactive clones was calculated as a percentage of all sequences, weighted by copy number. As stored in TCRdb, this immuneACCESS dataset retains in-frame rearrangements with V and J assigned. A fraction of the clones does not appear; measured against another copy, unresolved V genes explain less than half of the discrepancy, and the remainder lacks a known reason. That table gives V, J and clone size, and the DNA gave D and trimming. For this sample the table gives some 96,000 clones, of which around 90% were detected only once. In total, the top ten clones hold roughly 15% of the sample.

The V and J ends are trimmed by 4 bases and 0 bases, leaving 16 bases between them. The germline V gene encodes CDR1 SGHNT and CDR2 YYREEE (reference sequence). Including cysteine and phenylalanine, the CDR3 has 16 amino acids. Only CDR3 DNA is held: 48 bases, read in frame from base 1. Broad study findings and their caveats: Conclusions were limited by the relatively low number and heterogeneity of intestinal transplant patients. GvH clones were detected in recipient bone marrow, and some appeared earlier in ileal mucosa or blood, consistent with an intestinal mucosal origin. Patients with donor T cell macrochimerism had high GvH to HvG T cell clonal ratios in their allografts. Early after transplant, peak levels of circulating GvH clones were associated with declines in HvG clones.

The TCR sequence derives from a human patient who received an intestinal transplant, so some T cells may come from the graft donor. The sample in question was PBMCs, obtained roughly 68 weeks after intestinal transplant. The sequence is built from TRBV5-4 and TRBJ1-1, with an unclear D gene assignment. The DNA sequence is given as TGTGCCAGCAGCCCGGACCTTCGCGGTGTGAACACTGAAGCTTTCTTT. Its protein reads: CASSPDLRGVNTEAFF.